One sample yielded the 23 T cell receptor beta chains listed below, sequenced in a study of shared clonotypes between healthy human individuals. This table comes from immunoSEQ multiplex PCR, and its TCRdb copy is limited to in-frame clones, with some not included. The table lists about 1 million clones, around three quarters of them singletons. Material for sequencing was memory CD4+ T cells from PBMCs. The subset here: CD45RA-negative fraction. These receptors were taken from a man between 18 and 35 years old in good health. Some clones in this sample may be carry-over from other donors' samples.

The chain combines TRBV5-1 with TRBJ1-1; 12 nucleotides line up with TRBD1. This CDR3 has 17 residues. Germline lookup yields CDR1 SGHRS and CDR2 YFSETQ. The J segment lost 2 bases and the V segment lost 4 bases, leaving 9 bases of the junction unmatched. Here the CDR3 reads CASSPGTGGGLNTEAFF. The CDR3, as DNA: TGCGCCAGCAGCCCCGGGACAGGGGGCGGGCTCAACACTGAAGCTTTCTTT.

CDR3 loop: CASSGIGDSKETQYF. DNA for the CDR3: TGTGCCAGCAGCGGAATTGGAGACAGCAAAGAGACCCAGTACTTC. The chain joins TRBV5-4 to TRBJ2-5, with D possibly matching TRBD1 (5 bases). The CDR3 consists of 15 residues. With 4 bases removed from V and 3 bases from J, the gap between germline ends came to 16 bases. CDR1 is SGHNT, CDR2 YYREEE, per germline (reference sequence). The full variable domain, rest sourced from reference TRBV5-4 and TRBJ2-5, is ETGVTQSPTHLIKTRGQQVTLRCSSQSGHNTVSWYQQALGQGPQFIFQYYREEENGRGNFPPRFSGLQFPNYSSELNVNALELDDSALYLCASSGIGDSKETQYFGPGTRLLVL.

About this clone itself: Relative to the germline gene, one junction end is altered; a read error may explain this. V and J are TRBV11-2 and TRBJ1-2, with D tentatively TRBD1 (6 bases). The germline V gene has CDR1 SGHAT and CDR2 FQNNGV. The CDR3 consists of 12 residues. In DNA, the CDR3 is TGTGCCAGCAGCTCAGCGGGGGGGGACACTCCCTTC. The encoded protein is CASSSAGGDTPF.

The genes are TRBV28 and TRBJ2-1; TRBD1 might be the D (5 bases). V lost 6 bases and J 8 bases, leaving 11 bases between the germline ends. CDR3 size: 12 residues. Per germline, CDR1 MDHEN and CDR2 SYDVKM. The CDR3 nucleotides are TGTGCCAGCAGCCGACAGTATTATGAGCAGTTCTTC. It yields the protein CASSRQYYEQFF.

As for this clone: Other DNA sequences within the sample encode an identical CDR3. The chain links TRBV5-4 to TRBJ2-3; 10 bases fit TRBD1. The ends lost 4 bases at V and 6 bases at J; junction bases unmatched: 5. The CDR3 has 14 amino acids. CDR1 and CDR2 from the germline V gene are SGHNT and YYREEE (reference sequence). Written as DNA, the CDR3 is TGTGCCAGCAGCGTGGACAGGGGGACGGATACGCAGTATTTT. Translating it yields CASSVDRGTDTQYF.

V is TRBV5-1 and J is TRBJ2-1; D is unresolved. The CDR3 extends over 15 amino acids. The germline V gene has CDR1 SGHRS and CDR2 YFSETQ. Trimming pared 5 bases from V and 2 bases from J, leaving 14 bases between. The CDR3 DNA reads as TGCGCCAGCAGTGCGGCAAATTTCCCCTACAATGAGCAGTTCTTC. Protein product: CASSAANFPYNEQFF.

The chain is built from TRBV29-1 and TRBJ2-3; D is possibly TRBD1 (6 bases). Trimming pared 8 bases from V and 4 bases from J, leaving 13 bases between. Germline V lookup: CDR1 SQVTM, CDR2 ANQGSEA. The CDR3 is 12 amino acids. CDR3 nucleotides: TGCAGCTACTGGCAGGGGTCAGATACGCAGTATTTT. Its translation: CSYWQGSDTQYF.

In this sample, this clone turned up a few times. This chain uses TRBV2 with TRBJ2-7; 9 bases match TRBD1. With V trimmed by 7 bases and J by 3 bases, 10 bases remained unmatched. The CDR3 is made up of 15 amino acids. CDR1 and CDR2 from the germline V gene are SNHLY and FYNNEI. This chain's CDR3 is CASKADRGWSYEQYF. In DNA, the CDR3 is TGTGCCAGCAAAGCGGACAGGGGTTGGAGCTACGAGCAGTACTTC.

J is TRBJ2-7 and V is TRBV11-2, with 7 bases matching TRBD1. Looked up from germline, CDR1 is SGHAT and CDR2 is FQNNGV. V lost 3 bases, J lost 6 bases, and 2 bases stayed unmatched. The CDR3 length is 12 residues. The DNA for the CDR3 is TGTGCCAGCAGCTTCCGGGACAGCGAGCAGTACTTC. It specifies CASSFRDSEQYF.

At least ten counts were recorded for this clone. Different DNA sequences within this sample yield the same CDR3. The chain combines TRBV5-1 with TRBJ2-7; 9 nucleotides agree with TRBD2. Trimming took 2 bases from V and 4 from J; bases not matched to a gene: 13. The CDR3 loop spans 17 amino acids. The germline gives CDR1 SGHRS, CDR2 YFSETQ. In DNA, the CDR3 is TGCGCCAGCAGCTTCACCCTTCGCGGGAGGGCCGTATACGAGCAGTACTTC. Protein: CASSFTLRGRAVYEQYF.

The chain uses TRBV9 and TRBJ1-1, with D uncertain. The CDR3 covers 13 residues. Germline assignment: CDR1 SGDLS and CDR2 YYNGEE. Trimming removed 7 bases at V and 0 bases at J, with 10 bases between. CDR3 sequence (DNA): TGTGCCAGCCGGAAGGGCTTGAACACTGAAGCTTTCTTT. Protein product: CASRKGLNTEAFF.

This clone was found a few times. The genes are TRBV5-1 and TRBJ1-5; no definite D call. Deletions cut 0 bases from V and 7 bases from J, with 14 bases between. Germline CDR1 reads SGHRS; CDR2 reads YFSETQ. There are 15 residues in the CDR3. The CDR3 here is CASSLGPLSSQPQHF. The CDR3 coding sequence is TGCGCCAGCAGCTTGGGGCCCCTTTCATCCCAGCCCCAGCATTTT.

This chain connects TRBV7-8 to TRBJ2-1; tentatively, D is TRBD2 (6 bases). The ends were cut back, 5 bases at V and 3 bases at J, with 17 bases in the middle. Germline values: CDR1 SGHVS, CDR2 FQNEAQ. This CDR3 is built from 16 residues. DNA of the CDR3: TGTGCCAGCAGCGCTCGACGGGACTCATACTACAATGAGCAGTTCTTC. It translates to CASSARRDSYYNEQFF.

This chain uses TRBV2 with TRBJ2-2; maybe TRBD2 (6 bases). The CDR3 runs to 15 residues. Trimming cost V 6 bases and J 7 bases, with 18 bases left between them. From germline, CDR1 is SNHLY and CDR2 FYNNEI. The chain's CDR3 is CASSLRDLLGGELFF. The CDR3 bases are TGTGCCAGCAGCCTGCGGGATCTTCTGGGCGGGGAGCTGTTTTTT.

This clone came up a few times. CDR3 loop: CASTLGLNTEAFF. The CDR3 DNA follows: TGTGCCAGCACCCTAGGCTTGAACACTGAAGCTTTCTTT. The J gene is TRBJ1-1, the V gene TRBV7-9, with D uncertain. Per the germline V gene, CDR1 is SEHNR and CDR2 is FQNEAQ (reference sequence). Trimming removed 7 bases from V and 0 bases from J, with 9 bases in between. The length of the CDR3 is 13 residues.

This clone has ten or more counts. The chain joins TRBV7-3 to TRBJ1-1, with D hard to call. The V gene lost 5 bases and the J gene lost 4 bases, with 11 bases spanning the gap. This CDR3 spans 13 amino acids. The germline V gene encodes CDR1 SGHTA and CDR2 FQGTGA. CDR3 DNA: TGTGCCAGCAGCAGTTTCGGGTCCACTGAAGCTTTCTTT. Residues: CASSSFGSTEAFF.

The rearrangement joins TRBV12-5 to TRBJ2-3; 8 bases are a match to TRBD1. This CDR3 has 13 residues. Germline assignment: CDR1 LGHNT and CDR2 FRNRAP. J lost 3 bases, V lost 10 bases, and 6 bases had no gene match. The DNA for the CDR3 is TGTGCTACAAAAACAGGGGGTACAGATACGCAGTATTTT. Translation gives CATKTGGTDTQYF.

The rearrangement joins TRBV6-5 to TRBJ1-2, with D unresolved. There are 13 residues in the CDR3. Trimming shortened V by 8 bases and J by 4 bases, and 14 bases separated the two germline ends. Looked up from germline, CDR1 is MNHEY and CDR2 is SVGAGI. CDR3 bases: TGTGCCAGCGGACCGAGGGTGTTCTATGGCTACACCTTC. It yields the protein CASGPRVFYGYTF.

Concerning this clone: Other DNA sequences from this sample encode an identical CDR3 as well. CDR3 sequence: CASSPQGSSYNEQFF. DNA of the CDR3: TGTGCCAGCTCGCCCCAGGGGAGCTCCTACAATGAGCAGTTCTTC. The V gene is TRBV18, the J gene TRBJ2-1, with D perhaps matching TRBD1 (6 bases). Per germline, CDR1 KGHSH and CDR2 LQKENI. CDR3 size: 15 residues. The ends were cut back, 6 bases at V and 0 bases at J, with 12 bases in the middle. Variable domain in full (rest from reference TRBV18 and TRBJ2-1): NAGVMQNPRHLVRRRGQEARLRCSPMKGHSHVYWYRQLPEEGLKFMVYLQKENIIDESGMPKERFSAEFPKEGPSILRIQQVVRGDSAAYFCASSPQGSSYNEQFFGPGTRLTVL.

The genes are TRBV4-2 and TRBJ2-7, with D perhaps TRBD1 (6 bases). The germline V gene encodes CDR1 LGHNA and CDR2 YNFKEQ. Trimming cost V 4 bases and J 2 bases, with 12 bases left between them. The CDR3 totals 14 residues. CDR3 protein: CASSLGQTTYEQYF. CDR3 DNA sequence: TGTGCCAGCAGCCTCGGACAGACCACCTACGAGCAGTACTTC.

This chain uses TRBV19 with TRBJ2-7, with 8 nucleotides matching TRBD2. Germline loops: CDR1 LNHDA, CDR2 SQIVND (reference sequence). V shed 2 bases and J 0 bases; nucleotides not matched to a gene: 12. The CDR3 sequence is 18 residues long. CDR3 nucleotides: TGTGCCAGTAGTATACTCGATAAATTAGCGGGGTACTCCTACGAGCAGTACTTC. Translation: CASSILDKLAGYSYEQYF.

This chain connects TRBV11-2 to TRBJ1-4; 10 positions match TRBD1. The junction had 9 bases not matched to a gene; V was cut back by 4 bases and J by 10 bases. Germline loops: CDR1 SGHAT, CDR2 FQNNGV. CDR3 length equals 15 residues. Here the CDR3 DNA reads TGTGCCAGCAGCTCGCGACAGGGGGCGCTTGGAAAACTGTTTTTT. Translating it yields CASSSRQGALGKLFF.

The chain is built from TRBV13 and TRBJ2-7; 7 bases match TRBD1. With V trimmed by 4 bases and J by 1 base, 7 bases remained unmatched. The CDR3 contains 15 residues. The germline CDR1 and CDR2 sequences are PRHDT and FYEKMQ (reference sequence). CDR3 nucleotide sequence: TGTGCCAGCAGCTACCCCGGACAGGTTTCCTACGAGCAGTACTTC. This codes for CASSYPGQVSYEQYF.